A single sample gave rise to the 9 T cell receptor beta chains below, sequenced in a study of cytomegalovirus exposure and HLA in healthy donors. 60 Vbeta and 13 Jbeta primers were used in PCR. Here immunoSEQ multiplex PCR was the method, and the copy in TCRdb shows in-frame clones only, minus some. The sample lists roughly 180,000 clones; approximately 88% were seen once. Sequenced: PBMCs. The origin of the receptors is a boy aged 2 to 10 in good health and CMV-seronegative.

This chain connects TRBV7-6 to TRBJ1-6; D gene ambiguous. This CDR3 is built from 14 residues. With 3 bases removed from V and 9 bases from J, the gap between germline ends came to 12 bases. Germline assignment: CDR1 SGHVS and CDR2 FNYEAQ. CDR3 residues: CASSLNGVGSPLHF. CDR3 sequence (DNA): TGTGCCAGCAGCTTGAACGGGGTCGGTTCACCCCTCCACTTT.

The chain couples TRBV4-3 to TRBJ1-1; tentative D call: TRBD1 (5 bases). This CDR3 spans 17 amino acids. Germline-derived CDR1 and CDR2 are LGHNA and YSLEER. The V and J ends lost 0 bases and 0 bases respectively, with 14 bases between them. In nucleotides, the CDR3 is TGCGCCAGCAGCCAAGAAGTTGGGGCATTTCTGAACACTGAAGCTTTCTTT. It yields the protein CASSQEVGAFLNTEAFF.

The V and J genes are TRBV7-6 and TRBJ2-5; 10 nucleotides match TRBD1. Germline V lookup: CDR1 SGHVS, CDR2 FNYEAQ. The junction had 6 bases not matched to a gene; V was cut back by 1 base and J by 4 bases. The CDR3 length is 16 residues. The CDR3 DNA sequence: TGTGCCAGCAGCTTAGGGGACAGGGGAGCAGGAGAGACCCAGTACTTC. It is translated as CASSLGDRGAGETQYF.

The J gene is TRBJ2-2, the V gene TRBV6-5, with D perhaps TRBD2 (6 bases). Germline CDR1 and CDR2: MNHEY and SVGAGI. V shed 6 bases and J shed 5 bases, with 13 bases lying between them. The CDR3 runs to 14 residues. Here the CDR3 reads CASRPLASTGELFF. Written as DNA, the CDR3 is TGTGCCAGCAGGCCTCTAGCGTCTACCGGGGAGCTGTTTTTT.

This clone was seen just once. V gene TRBV6-4 combines with J gene TRBJ2-1, with 12 bases aligning to TRBD2. Germline V gene data show CDR1 as MRHNA and CDR2 as SNTAGT. J gave up 6 bases and V 5 bases, and 5 bases lay outside the gene matches. This CDR3 has 15 amino acids. The CDR3 DNA sequence: TGTGCCAGCAGTTTAACTAGCGGGGGGATCAATGAGCAGTTCTTC. It yields the protein CASSLTSGGINEQFF.

This clone was observed a single time. The chain links TRBV27 to TRBJ2-1; D unresolved. The CDR3 runs to 12 residues. Per the germline V gene, CDR1 is MNHEY and CDR2 is SMNVEV (reference sequence). V lost 5 bases, J lost 6 bases, and 8 bases lay in between. The CDR3, as DNA: TGTGCCAGCAGTCTCCCGGGCAATGAGCAGTTCTTC. This sequence encodes CASSLPGNEQFF.

The chain is built from TRBV5-6 and TRBJ2-3; a possible D gene is TRBD1 (5 bases). Trimming pared 2 bases from V and 3 bases from J, leaving 7 bases between. The CDR3 sequence is 13 residues long. Per the germline V gene, CDR1 is SGHDT and CDR2 is YYEEEE. CDR3 sequence (DNA): TGTGCCAGCAGCTTTCAGGGAACAGATACGCAGTATTTT. This gives the protein CASSFQGTDTQYF.

This clone appeared once. The V and J genes are TRBV5-6 and TRBJ2-2; 7 nucleotides align to TRBD1. Unmatched junction bases numbered 7, after V lost 4 bases and J lost 7 bases. This CDR3 is 14 amino acids long. CDR1 and CDR2 (germline): SGHDT, YYEEEE. CDR3 DNA: TGTGCCAGCAGCGAAGGGACAGCCCTCGGGGAGCTGTTTTTT. As protein: CASSEGTALGELFF.

The rearrangement joins TRBV6-5 to TRBJ1-1; a possible D gene is TRBD1 (5 bases). From germline, CDR1 is MNHEY and CDR2 SVGAGI. The length of the CDR3 is 15 residues. V was shortened by 4 bases and J by 5 bases, with 17 bases between the two germline ends. The CDR3 sequence: CASSLGGVRGTEAFF. The CDR3 coding sequence is TGTGCCAGCAGTTTGGGAGGGGTGAGGGGAACTGAAGCTTTCTTT.